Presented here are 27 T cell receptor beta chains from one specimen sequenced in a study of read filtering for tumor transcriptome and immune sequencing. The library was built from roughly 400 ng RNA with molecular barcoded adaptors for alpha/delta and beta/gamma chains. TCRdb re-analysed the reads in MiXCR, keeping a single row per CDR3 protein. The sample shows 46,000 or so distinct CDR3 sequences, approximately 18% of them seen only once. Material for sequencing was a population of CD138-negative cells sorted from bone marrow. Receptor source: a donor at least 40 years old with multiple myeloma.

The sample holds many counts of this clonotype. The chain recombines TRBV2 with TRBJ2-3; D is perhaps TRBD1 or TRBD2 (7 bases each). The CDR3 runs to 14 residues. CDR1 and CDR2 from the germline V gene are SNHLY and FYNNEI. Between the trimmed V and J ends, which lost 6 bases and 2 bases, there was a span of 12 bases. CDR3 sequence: CASSGGTVTDTQYF. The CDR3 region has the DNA TGTGCCAGCAGCGGGGGGACAGTCACAGATACGCAGTATTTT.

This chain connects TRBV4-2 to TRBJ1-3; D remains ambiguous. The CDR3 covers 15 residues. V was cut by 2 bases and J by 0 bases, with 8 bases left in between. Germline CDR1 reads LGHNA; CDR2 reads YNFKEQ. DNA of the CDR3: TGTGCCAGCAGCCAAAGGGCATCCTCTGGAAACACCATATATTTT. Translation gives CASSQRASSGNTIYF.

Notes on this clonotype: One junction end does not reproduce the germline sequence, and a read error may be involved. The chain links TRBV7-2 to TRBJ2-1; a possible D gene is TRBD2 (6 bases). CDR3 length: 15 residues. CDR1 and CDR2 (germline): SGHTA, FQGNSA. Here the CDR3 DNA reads TGTGCCAGCAGCTTCTTATCGGGAGAAGGTAGTGAGCGGTTCTTC. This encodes CASSFLSGEGSERFF.

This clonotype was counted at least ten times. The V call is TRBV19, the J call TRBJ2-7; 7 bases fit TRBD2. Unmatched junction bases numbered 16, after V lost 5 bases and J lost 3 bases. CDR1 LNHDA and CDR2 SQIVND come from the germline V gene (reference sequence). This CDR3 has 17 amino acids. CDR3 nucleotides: TGTGCCAGTAGTCCCAAGGGGTCAGCGGGGTATCGCTACGAGCAGTACTTC. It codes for CASSPKGSAGYRYEQYF.

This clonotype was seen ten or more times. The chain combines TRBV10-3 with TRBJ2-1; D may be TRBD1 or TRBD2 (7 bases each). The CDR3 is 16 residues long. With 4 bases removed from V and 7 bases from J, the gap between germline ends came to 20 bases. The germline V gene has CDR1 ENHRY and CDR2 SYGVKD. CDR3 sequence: CAISVETGRGWNEQFF. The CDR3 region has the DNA TGTGCCATCAGTGTAGAGACAGGGAGGGGGTGGAATGAGCAGTTCTTC.

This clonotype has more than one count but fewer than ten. CDR3 in amino acids: CAWSRWEGNEQFF. The CDR3 nucleotides are TGTGCCTGGAGTCGCTGGGAGGGGAATGAGCAGTTCTTC. The chain recombines TRBV30 with TRBJ2-1; 7 bases match TRBD2. CDR1 and CDR2 (germline): GTSNPN, SVGIG (reference sequence). Trimming removed 2 bases from V and 7 bases from J; junction bases left unmatched: 5. This CDR3 region has 13 residues. The full variable domain, rest sourced from reference TRBV30 and TRBJ2-1, is SQTIHQWPATLVQPVGSPLSLECTVEGTSNPNLYWYRQAAGRGLQLLFYSVGIGQISSEVPQNLSASRPQDRQFILSSKKLLLSDSGFYLCAWSRWEGNEQFFGPGTRLTVL.

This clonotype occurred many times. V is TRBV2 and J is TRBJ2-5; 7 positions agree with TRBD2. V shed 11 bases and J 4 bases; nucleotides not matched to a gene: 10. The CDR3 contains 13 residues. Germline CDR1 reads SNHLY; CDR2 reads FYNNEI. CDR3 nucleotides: TGTGCCGGCGGGAGAGGCGAGATAGAGACCCAGTACTTC. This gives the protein CAGGRGEIETQYF.

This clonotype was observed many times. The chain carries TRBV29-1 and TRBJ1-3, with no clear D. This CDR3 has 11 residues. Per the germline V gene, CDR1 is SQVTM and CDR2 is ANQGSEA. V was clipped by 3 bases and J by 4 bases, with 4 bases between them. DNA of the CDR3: TGCAGCGTTGACCGCGGAAACACCATATATTTT. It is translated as CSVDRGNTIYF.

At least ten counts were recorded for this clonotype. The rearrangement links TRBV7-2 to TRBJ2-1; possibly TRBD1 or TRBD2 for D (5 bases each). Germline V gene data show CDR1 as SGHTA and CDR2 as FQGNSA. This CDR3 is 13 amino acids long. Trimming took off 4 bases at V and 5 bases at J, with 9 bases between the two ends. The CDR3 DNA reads TGTGCCAGCAGCTCGGGACCCGACAATGAGCAGTTCTTC. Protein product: CASSSGPDNEQFF. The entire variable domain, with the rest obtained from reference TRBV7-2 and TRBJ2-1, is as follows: GAGVSQSPSNKVTEKGKDVELRCDPISGHTALYWYRQSLGQGLEFLIYFQGNSAPDKSGLPSDRFSAERTGGSVSTLTIQRTQQEDSAVYLCASSSGPDNEQFFGPGTRLTVL.

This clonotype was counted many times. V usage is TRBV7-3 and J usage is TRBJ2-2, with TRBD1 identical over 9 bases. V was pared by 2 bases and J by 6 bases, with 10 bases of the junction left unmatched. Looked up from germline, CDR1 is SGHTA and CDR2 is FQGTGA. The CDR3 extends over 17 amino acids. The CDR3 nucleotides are TGTGCCAGCAGCTTAGGATGGGACAGGGAGCGTCCCGGGGAGCTGTTTTTT. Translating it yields CASSLGWDRERPGELFF.

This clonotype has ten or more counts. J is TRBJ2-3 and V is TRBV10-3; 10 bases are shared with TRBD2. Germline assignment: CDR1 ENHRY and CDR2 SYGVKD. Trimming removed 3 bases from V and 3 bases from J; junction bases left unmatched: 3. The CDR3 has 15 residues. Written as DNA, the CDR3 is TGTGCCATCAGTGAAGCGGGAGGGAGAACAGATACGCAGTATTTT. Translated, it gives CAISEAGGRTDTQYF.

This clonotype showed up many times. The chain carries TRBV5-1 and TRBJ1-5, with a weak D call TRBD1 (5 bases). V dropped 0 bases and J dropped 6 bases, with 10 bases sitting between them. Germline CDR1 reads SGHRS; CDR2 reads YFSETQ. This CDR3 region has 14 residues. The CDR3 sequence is CASSLAGGTQPQHF. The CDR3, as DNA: TGCGCCAGCAGCTTGGCGGGGGGAACTCAGCCCCAGCATTTT.

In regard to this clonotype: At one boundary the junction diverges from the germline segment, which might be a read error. The CDR3: CTSGPGNTEAFF. CDR3 nucleotide sequence: TGTACTAGTGGACCGGGGAACACTGAAGCTTTCTTT. This chain joins TRBV12-5 and TRBJ1-1; no definite D call. The CDR3 length is 12 residues. From germline, CDR1 is LGHNT and CDR2 FRNRAP.

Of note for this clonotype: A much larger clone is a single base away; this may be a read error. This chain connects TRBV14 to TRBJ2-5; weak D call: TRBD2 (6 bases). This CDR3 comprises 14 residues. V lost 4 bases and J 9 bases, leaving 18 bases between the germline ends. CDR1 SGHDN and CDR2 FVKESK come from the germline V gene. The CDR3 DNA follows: TGTGCCAGCAGCCTCCTAGACAGAGGGGAGGCCCAGTACTTC. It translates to CASSLLDRGEAQYF.

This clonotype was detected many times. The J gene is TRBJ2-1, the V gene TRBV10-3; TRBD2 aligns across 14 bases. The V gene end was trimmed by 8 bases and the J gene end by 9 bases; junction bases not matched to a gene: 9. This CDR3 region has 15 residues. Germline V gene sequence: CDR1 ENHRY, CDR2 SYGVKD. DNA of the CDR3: TGTGCCATCGCTGGACTAGCGGGAGGAGGCGGTGAGCAGTTCTTC. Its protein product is CAIAGLAGGGGEQFF.

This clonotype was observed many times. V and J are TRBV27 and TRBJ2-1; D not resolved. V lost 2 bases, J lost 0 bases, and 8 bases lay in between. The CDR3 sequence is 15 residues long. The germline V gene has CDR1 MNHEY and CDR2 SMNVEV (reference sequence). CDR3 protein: CASSLAVSSYNEQFF. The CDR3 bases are TGTGCCAGCAGTTTAGCTGTCAGCTCCTACAATGAGCAGTTCTTC.

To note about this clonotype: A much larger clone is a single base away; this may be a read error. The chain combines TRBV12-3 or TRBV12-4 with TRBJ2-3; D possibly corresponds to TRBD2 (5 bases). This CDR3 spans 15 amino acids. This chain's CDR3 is CASSQRVASTDTRYF. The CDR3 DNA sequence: TGTGCCAGCAGCCAGCGAGTAGCGAGCACAGATACGCGGTATTTT.

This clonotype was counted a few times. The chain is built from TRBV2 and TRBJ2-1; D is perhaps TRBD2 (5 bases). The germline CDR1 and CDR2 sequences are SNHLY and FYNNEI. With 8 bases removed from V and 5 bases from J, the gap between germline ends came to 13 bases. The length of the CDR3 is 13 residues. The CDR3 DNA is TGTGCCAGCCTTCAAACTAGAAACAATGAGCAGTTCTTC. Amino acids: CASLQTRNNEQFF.

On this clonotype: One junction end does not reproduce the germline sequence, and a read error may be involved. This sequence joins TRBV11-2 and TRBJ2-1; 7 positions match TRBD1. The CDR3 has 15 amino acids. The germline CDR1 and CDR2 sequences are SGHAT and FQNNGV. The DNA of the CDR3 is TGTACCAGCAGCGCTCGGGACAGTTCCTACAATGAGAAGTTCTTC. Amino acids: CTSSARDSSYNEKFF.

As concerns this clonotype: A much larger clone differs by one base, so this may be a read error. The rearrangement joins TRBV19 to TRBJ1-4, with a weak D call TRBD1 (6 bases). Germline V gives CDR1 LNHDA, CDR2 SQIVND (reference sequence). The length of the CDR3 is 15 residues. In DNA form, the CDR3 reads TGTGCCTGTAGTATTGGGCAGGGGAGTAATGAAAAACTGTTTTTT. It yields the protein CACSIGQGSNEKLFF. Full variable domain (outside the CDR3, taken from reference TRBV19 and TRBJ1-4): DGGITQSPKYLFRKEGQNVTLSCEQNLNHDAMYWYRQDPGQGLRLIYYSQIVNDFQKGDIAEGYSVSREKKESFPLTVTSAQKNPTAFYLCACSIGQGSNEKLFFGSGTQLSVL.

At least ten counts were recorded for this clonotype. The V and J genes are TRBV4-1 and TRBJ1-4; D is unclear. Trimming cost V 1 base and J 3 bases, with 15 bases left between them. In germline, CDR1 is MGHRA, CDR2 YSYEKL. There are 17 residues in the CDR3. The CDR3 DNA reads TGCGCCAGCAGCCAAGCAGGACGGACGGCCCCTAATGAAAAACTGTTTTTT. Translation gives CASSQAGRTAPNEKLFF.

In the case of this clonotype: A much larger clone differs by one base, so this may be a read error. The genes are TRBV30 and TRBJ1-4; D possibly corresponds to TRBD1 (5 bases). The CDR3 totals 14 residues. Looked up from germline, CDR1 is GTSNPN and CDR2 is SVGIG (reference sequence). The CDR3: CAAHLGARHEKLFF. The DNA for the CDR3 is TGTGCGGCGCATCTAGGGGCCAGACATGAAAAACTGTTTTTT.

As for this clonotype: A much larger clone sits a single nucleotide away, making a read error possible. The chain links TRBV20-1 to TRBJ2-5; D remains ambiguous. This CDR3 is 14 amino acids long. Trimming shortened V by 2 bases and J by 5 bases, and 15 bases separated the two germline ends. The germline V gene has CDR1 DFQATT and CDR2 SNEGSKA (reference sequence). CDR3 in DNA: TGCAGTGCTAGATTGAGTGGGTCCAGCGAGACCCAGTACTTC. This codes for CSARLSGSSETQYF.

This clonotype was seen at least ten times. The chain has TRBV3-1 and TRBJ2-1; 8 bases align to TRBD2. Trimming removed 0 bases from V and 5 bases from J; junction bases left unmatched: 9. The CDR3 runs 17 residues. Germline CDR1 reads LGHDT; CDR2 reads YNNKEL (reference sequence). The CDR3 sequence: CASSQERGVAGHNEQFF. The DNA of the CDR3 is TGTGCCAGCAGCCAAGAAAGGGGAGTAGCGGGACACAATGAGCAGTTCTTC.

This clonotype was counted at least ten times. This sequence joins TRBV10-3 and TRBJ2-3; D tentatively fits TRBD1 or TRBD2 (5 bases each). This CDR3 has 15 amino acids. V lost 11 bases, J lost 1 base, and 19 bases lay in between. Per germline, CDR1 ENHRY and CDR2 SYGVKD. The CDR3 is CASAPGRGGTDTQYF. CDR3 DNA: TGTGCCTCCGCTCCGGGGCGAGGGGGCACAGATACGCAGTATTTT.

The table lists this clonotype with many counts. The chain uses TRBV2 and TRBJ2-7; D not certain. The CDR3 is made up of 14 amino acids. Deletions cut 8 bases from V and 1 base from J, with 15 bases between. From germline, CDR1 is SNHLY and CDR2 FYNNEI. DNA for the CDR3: TGTGCCAGCGAGCATACGGAGAGTTCCTACGAGCAGTACTTC. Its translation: CASEHTESSYEQYF.

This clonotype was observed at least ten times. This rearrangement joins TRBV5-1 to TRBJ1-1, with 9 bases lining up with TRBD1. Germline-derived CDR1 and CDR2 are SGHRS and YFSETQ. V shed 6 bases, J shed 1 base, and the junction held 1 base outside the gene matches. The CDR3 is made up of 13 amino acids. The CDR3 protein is CASKGQGNTEAFF. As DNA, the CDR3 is TGCGCCAGCAAGGGACAGGGGAACACTGAAGCTTTCTTT.